Listed here is a single TCR beta chain. What it binds is not known. The sample is drawn from a study of shared clonotypes between healthy human individuals. Study-wide points: It was expected that sequencing depth would affect clonotype sharing among donors. Represented diversity (both genetic and exposure-history) was limited by the small number of donors.

Only in-frame clones appear in the TCRdb table, and some are missing; sequencing was by immunoSEQ multiplex PCR. The table shows over 850,000 clones, with about 80% occurring only once. This CDR3 contains 14 residues. The germline gives CDR1 SGHRS, CDR2 YFSETQ. The ends were cut back, 0 bases at V and 8 bases at J, with 14 bases in the middle. The investigators split CD4+ cells into a CD45RA+ naive subset and a CD45RA-negative memory subset. The chain couples TRBV5-1 to TRBJ1-1; D perhaps matches TRBD1 (5 bases). This TCR came from a man aged 18 to 30 in good health. Some clones in this sample may be carry-over from other donors' samples. Sequenced sample: memory CD4+ T cells from PBMCs. Subset noted: CD45RA-negative fraction. CDR3 in amino acids: CASSLATTEGEAFF. The CDR3, as DNA: TGCGCCAGCAGCTTGGCCACCACCGAGGGGGAAGCTTTCTTT.